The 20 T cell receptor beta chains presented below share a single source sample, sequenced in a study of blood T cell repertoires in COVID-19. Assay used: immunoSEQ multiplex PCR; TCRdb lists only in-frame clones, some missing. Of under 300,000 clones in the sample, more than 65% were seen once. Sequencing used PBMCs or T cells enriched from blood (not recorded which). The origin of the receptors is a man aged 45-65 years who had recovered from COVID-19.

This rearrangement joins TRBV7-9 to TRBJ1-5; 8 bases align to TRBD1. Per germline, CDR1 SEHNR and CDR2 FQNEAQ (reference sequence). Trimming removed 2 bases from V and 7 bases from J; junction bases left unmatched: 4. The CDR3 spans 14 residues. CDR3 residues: CASSLQGAGQPQHF. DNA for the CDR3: TGTGCCAGCAGCTTACAGGGGGCCGGGCAGCCCCAGCATTTT.

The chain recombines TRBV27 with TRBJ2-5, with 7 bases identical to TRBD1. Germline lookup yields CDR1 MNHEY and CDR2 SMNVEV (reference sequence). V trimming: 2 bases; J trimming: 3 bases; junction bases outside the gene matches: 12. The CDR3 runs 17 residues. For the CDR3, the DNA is TGTGCCAGCAGTTTAAAGTCGCACAGGGGCAGTAAAGAGACCCAGTACTTC. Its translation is CASSLKSHRGSKETQYF.

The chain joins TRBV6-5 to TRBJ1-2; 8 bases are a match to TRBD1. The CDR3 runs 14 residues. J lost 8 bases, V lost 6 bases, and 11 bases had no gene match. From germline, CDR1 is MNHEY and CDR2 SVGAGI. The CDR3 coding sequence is TGTGCCAGCAGACTTGGACGCGGACAGGGCGGCTACACCTTC. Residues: CASRLGRGQGGYTF.

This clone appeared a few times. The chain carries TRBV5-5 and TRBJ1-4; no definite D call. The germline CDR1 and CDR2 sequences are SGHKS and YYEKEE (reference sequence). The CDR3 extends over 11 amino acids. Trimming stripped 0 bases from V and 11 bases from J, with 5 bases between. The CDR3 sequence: CASSLGPKLFF. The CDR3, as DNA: TGTGCCAGCAGCTTGGGGCCTAAACTGTTTTTT.

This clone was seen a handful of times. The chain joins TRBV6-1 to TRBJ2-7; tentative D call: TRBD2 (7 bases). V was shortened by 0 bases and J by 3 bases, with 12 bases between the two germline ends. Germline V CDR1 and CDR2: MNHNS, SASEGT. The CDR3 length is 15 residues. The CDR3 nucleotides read TGTGCCAGCAGTGAAGCGGGAGGGGGGGTCTACGAGCAGTACTTC. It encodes CASSEAGGGVYEQYF.

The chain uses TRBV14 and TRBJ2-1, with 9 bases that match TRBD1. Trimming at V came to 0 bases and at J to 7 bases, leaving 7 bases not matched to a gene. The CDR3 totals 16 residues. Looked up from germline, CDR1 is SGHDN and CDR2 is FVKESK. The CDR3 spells CASSQDSGTGSNEQFF. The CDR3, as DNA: TGTGCCAGCAGCCAAGATTCCGGGACAGGGTCGAATGAGCAGTTCTTC.

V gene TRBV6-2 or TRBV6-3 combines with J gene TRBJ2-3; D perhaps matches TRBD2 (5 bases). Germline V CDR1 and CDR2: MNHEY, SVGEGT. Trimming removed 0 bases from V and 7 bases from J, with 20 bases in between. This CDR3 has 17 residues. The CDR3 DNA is TGTGCCAGCAGTTACTCGATGATAGGGCCCTCGGGGTATACGCAGTATTTT. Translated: CASSYSMIGPSGYTQYF.

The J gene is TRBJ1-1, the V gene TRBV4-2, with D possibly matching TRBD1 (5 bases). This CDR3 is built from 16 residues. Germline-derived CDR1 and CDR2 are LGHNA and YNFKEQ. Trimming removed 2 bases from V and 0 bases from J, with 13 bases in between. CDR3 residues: CASSQYGGGLNTEAFF. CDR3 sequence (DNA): TGTGCCAGCAGCCAATATGGCGGGGGTTTGAACACTGAAGCTTTCTTT.

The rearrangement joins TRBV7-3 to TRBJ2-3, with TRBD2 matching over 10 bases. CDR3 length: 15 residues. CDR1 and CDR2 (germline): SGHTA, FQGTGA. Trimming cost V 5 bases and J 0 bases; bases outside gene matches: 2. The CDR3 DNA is TGTGCCAGCAGCATGACTAGCGGGAGCACAGATACGCAGTATTTT. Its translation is CASSMTSGSTDTQYF. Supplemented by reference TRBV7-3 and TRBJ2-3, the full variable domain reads GAGVSQTPSNKVTEKGKYVELRCDPISGHTALYWYRQSLGQGPEFLIYFQGTGAADDSGLPNDRFFAVRPEGSVSTLKIQRTERGDSAVYLCASSMTSGSTDTQYFGPGTRLTVL.

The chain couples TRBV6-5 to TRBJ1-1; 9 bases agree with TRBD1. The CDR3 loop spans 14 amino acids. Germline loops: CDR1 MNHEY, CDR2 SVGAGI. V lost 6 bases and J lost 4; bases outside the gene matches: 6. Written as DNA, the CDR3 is TGTGCCAGCAGATGGACAGGGGAAACCACTGAAGCTTTCTTT. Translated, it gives CASRWTGETTEAFF.

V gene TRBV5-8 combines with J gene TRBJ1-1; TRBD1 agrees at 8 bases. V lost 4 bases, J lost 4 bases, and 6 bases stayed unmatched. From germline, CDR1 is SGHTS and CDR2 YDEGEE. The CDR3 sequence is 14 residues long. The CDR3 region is CASSPLGQATEAFF. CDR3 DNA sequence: TGTGCCAGCAGCCCATTGGGACAGGCCACTGAAGCTTTCTTT.

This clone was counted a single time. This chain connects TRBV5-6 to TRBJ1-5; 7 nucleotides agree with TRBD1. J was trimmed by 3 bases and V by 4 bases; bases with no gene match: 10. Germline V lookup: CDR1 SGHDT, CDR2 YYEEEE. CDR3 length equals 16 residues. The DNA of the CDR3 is TGTGCCAGCAGCCAAGAAGGGGGCCGTGTCAATCAGCCCCAGCATTTT. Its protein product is CASSQEGGRVNQPQHF.

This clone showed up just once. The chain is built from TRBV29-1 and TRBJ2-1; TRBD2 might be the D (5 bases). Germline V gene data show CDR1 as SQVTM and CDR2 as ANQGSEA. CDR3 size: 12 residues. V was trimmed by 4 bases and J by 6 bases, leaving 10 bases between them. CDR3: CSVARAGNEQFF. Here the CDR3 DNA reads TGCAGCGTTGCCCGGGCGGGCAATGAGCAGTTCTTC.

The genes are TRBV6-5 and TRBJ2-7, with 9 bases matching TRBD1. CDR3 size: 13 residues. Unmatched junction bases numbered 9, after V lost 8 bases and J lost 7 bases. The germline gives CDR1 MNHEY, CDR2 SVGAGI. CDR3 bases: TGTGCCAGCCGCCCCGGGACAGGGTTTGAGCAGTACTTC. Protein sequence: CASRPGTGFEQYF.

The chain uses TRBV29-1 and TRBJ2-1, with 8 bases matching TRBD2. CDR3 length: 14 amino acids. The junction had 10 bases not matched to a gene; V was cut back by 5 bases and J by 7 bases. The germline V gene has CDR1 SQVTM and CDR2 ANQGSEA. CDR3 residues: CSVRTSGGPNEQFF. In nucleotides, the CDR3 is TGCAGCGTTCGAACTAGCGGAGGCCCAAATGAGCAGTTCTTC.

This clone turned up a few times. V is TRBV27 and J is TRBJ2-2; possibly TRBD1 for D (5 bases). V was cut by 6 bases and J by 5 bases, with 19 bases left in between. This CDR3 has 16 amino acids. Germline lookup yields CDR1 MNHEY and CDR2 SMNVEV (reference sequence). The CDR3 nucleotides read TGTGCCAGCAGGGGCCTTTTAGAGAAGGGGACCGGGGAGCTGTTTTTT. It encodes CASRGLLEKGTGELFF.

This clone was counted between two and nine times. The CDR3 here is CASSVQGEVGNSPLHF. As DNA, the CDR3 is TGTGCCAGCAGTGTACAGGGGGAGGTGGGCAATTCACCCCTCCACTTT. The J gene is TRBJ1-6, the V gene TRBV6-1; 8 bases match TRBD1. The trim removed 4 bases at V and 7 bases at J, leaving 9 bases unmatched. Germline CDR1 is MNHNS and CDR2 is SASEGT. CDR3 length equals 16 residues.

CDR3 nucleotides: TGTGCCAGCCGCAATGGGGCGTACGGCTCCTATAATTCACCCCTCCACTTT. Protein: CASRNGAYGSYNSPLHF. V and J are TRBV27 and TRBJ1-6, with D perhaps matching TRBD1 (5 bases). In germline, CDR1 is MNHEY, CDR2 SMNVEV (reference sequence). The V end lost 8 bases, the J end lost 0 bases, and 17 bases lay between the germline ends. The CDR3 runs to 17 residues.

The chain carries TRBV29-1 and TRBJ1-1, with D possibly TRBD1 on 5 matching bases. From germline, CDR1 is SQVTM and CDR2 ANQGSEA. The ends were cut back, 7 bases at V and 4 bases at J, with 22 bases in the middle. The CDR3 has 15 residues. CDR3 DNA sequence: TGCAGCGCACCCCCCGGGCCCCTTAGGGGCACTGAAGCTTTCTTT. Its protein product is CSAPPGPLRGTEAFF.

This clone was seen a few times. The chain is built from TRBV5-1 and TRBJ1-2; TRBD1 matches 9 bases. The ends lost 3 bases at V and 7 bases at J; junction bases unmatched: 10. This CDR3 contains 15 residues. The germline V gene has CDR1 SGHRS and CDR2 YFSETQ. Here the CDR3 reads CASSSAGTGTGGYTF. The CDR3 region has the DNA TGCGCCAGCAGCTCCGCCGGGACAGGGACGGGTGGCTACACCTTC.